This note documents a single TCR beta chain sequence. Running of the assay took place at deep level. Authors' data handling: ImmunoSEQ junction-only sequences lacked quality scores, so their filtering differed. Profiled with immunoSEQ multiplex PCR; TCRdb holds only in-frame clones, not every one. V and J calls and clone size are copied from that table; D and trimming were computed from the DNA. The data show about 2.2 million clones, around 93% seen once. The naive CD8 population came from CD45RO-negative cells selected for CCR7, without terminally differentiated effector memory CD45RA+ cells. The data derive from a study of shared clonotypes between healthy human individuals. The germline V gene encodes CDR1 MNHEY and CDR2 SMNVEV (reference sequence). This CDR3 has 17 residues. Deletions cut 4 bases from V and 6 bases from J, with 19 bases between.

This sequence joins TRBV27 and TRBJ1-6, with D perhaps TRBD1 (6 bases). The receptor comes from a young man in good health. Some clones in this sample may be carry-over from other donors' samples. The specimen was naive CD8+ T cells from PBMCs. In DNA form, the CDR3 reads TGTGCCAGCAGTTGGTCGGGGGCCCTTGAAGCTAATTCACCCCTCCACTTT. This gives the protein CASSWSGALEANSPLHF.